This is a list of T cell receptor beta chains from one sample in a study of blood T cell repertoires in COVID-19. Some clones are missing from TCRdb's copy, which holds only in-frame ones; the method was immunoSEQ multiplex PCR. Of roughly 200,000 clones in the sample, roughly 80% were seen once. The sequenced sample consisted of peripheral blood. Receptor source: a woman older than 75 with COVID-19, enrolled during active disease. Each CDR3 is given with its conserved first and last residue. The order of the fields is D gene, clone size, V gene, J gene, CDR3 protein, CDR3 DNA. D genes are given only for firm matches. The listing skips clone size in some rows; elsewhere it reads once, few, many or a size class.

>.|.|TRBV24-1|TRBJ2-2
CATSGGRLANTGELFF
TGTGCCACCAGCGGCGGTCGGTTAGCGAACACCGGGGAGCTGTTTTTT
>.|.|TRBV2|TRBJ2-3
CASSATDTQYF
TGTGCCAGCAGTGCTACAGATACGCAGTATTTT
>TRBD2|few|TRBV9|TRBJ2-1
CASSVDIAGALNEQFF
TGTGCCAGCAGCGTAGATATAGCGGGAGCCTTAAATGAGCAGTTCTTC
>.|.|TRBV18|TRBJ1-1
CASSPGAVNTEAFF
TGTGCCAGCTCACCAGGGGCAGTTAACACTGAAGCTTTCTTT
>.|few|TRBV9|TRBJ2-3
CASSVAFTDTQYF
TGTGCCAGCAGCGTAGCATTCACAGATACGCAGTATTTT
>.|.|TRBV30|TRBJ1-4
CAWSVDMFGEKLFF
TGTGCCTGGAGTGTGGACATGTTCGGGGAAAAACTGTTTTTT
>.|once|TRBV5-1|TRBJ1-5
CASSLDRPGGPQHF
TGCGCCAGCAGCTTGGACAGGCCGGGGGGGCCCCAGCATTTT
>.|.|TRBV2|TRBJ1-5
CASGGLSSNQPQHF
TGTGCCAGCGGGGGACTTAGTAGCAATCAGCCCCAGCATTTT
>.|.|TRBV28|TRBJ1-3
CASRVYKGTPYGNTIYF
TGTGCCAGCAGGGTCTATAAAGGGACACCGTATGGAAACACCATATATTTT
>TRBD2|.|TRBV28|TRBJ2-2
CASTRGGADTGELFF
TGTGCCAGCACCCGGGGGGGGGCGGACACCGGGGAGCTGTTTTTT
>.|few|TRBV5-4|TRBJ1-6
CASSTELNSPLHF
TGTGCCAGCAGCACCGAACTTAATTCACCCCTCCACTTT
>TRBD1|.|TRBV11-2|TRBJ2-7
CASSSPGQGAYEQYF
TGTGCCAGCAGCTCGCCGGGACAGGGGGCCTACGAGCAGTACTTC
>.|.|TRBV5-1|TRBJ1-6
CASSLAGPYNSPLHF
TGCGCCAGCAGCTTGGCAGGGCCCTATAATTCACCCCTCCACTTT
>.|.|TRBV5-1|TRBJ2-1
CASKNSLGELAYNEQFF
TGCGCCAGCAAGAACAGCTTGGGCGAGCTCGCCTACAATGAGCAGTTCTTC
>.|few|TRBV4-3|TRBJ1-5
CASSQDSQGNQPQHF
TGCGCCAGCAGCCAAGATTCTCAGGGGAATCAGCCCCAGCATTTT
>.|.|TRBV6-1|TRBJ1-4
CASSERPFRLVSNEKLFF
TGTGCCAGCAGTGAGCGCCCCTTTCGTCTCGTGAGTAATGAAAAACTGTTTTTT
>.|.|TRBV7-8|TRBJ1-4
CASSLDRGSNEKLFF
TGTGCCAGCAGCTTAGATCGGGGGTCTAATGAAAAACTGTTTTTT
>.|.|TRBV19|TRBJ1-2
CASSPYSRDYGYTF
TGTGCCAGTAGTCCCTACTCCAGGGACTATGGCTACACCTTC
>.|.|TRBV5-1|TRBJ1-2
CASSLDSRGYTF
TGCGCCAGCAGCTTGGACTCGCGCGGCTACACCTTC
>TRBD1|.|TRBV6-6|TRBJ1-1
CASSKTGEGMNTEAFF
TGTGCCAGCAGTAAGACAGGGGAGGGTATGAACACTGAAGCTTTCTTT
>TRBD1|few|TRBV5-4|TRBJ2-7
CASSLPPGQGNEQYF
TGTGCCAGCAGCTTGCCCCCGGGACAGGGGAACGAGCAGTACTTC
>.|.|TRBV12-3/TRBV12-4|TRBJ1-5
CASSLQGGQPQHF
TGTGCCAGCAGTTTGCAGGGCGGTCAGCCCCAGCATTTT
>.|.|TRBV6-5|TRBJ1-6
CASREGNSYNSPLHF
TGTGCCAGCAGGGAGGGTAACTCCTATAATTCACCCCTCCACTTT
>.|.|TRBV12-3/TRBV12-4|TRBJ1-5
CASRGTSNQPQHF
TGTGCCAGCAGGGGGACATCGAATCAGCCCCAGCATTTT
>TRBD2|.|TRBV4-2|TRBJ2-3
CASSRNYLRTSRRDTQYF
TGTGCCAGCAGCCGAAACTACCTCAGGACTAGTCGTAGAGATACGCAGTATTTT
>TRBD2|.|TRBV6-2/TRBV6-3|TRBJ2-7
CASSEVPGLAEYEQYF
TGTGCCAGCAGCGAGGTACCGGGACTAGCGGAGTACGAGCAGTACTTC
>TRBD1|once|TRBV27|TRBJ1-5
CASSFGTGGNQPQHF
TGTGCCAGCAGTTTTGGTACAGGGGGCAACCAGCCCCAGCATTTT
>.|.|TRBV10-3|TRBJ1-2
CAISERRGVNYGYTF
TGTGCCATCAGTGAGAGGCGGGGGGTTAACTATGGCTACACCTTC
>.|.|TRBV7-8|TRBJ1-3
CASSSTDGNTIYF
TGTGCCAGCAGCTCGACAGATGGAAACACCATATATTTT
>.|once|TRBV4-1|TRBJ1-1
CASSQEDSRSNTEAFF
TGCGCCAGCAGCCAAGAGGACTCACGATCGAACACTGAAGCTTTCTTT
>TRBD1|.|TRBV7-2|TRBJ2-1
CASSLTGGYQFF
TGTGCCAGCAGCTTGACAGGGGGATACCAGTTCTTC
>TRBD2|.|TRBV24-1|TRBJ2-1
CATGTSGVNEQFF
TGTGCCACCGGGACTAGCGGGGTTAATGAGCAGTTCTTC
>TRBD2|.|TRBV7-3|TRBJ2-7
CASSLNGGGYEQYF
TGTGCCAGCAGCTTAAATGGGGGAGGGTACGAGCAGTACTTC
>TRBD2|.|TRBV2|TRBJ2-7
CASNPWRTSGGDEQYF
TGTGCCAGCAATCCTTGGAGGACTAGCGGGGGTGATGAGCAGTACTTC
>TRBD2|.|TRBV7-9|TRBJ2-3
CASSLFQTSGDTDTQYF
TGTGCCAGCAGCTTATTCCAGACTAGCGGGGACACAGATACGCAGTATTTT
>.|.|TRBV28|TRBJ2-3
CASSSQADTQYF
TGTGCCAGCAGTTCCCAAGCGGATACGCAGTATTTT
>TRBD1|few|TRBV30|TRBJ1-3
CAWTSWGRQGGFTNTIYF
TGTGCCTGGACCAGCTGGGGTCGACAGGGGGGCTTTACGAACACCATATATTTT
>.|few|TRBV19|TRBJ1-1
CASSQGRTEAFF
TGTGCCAGTAGCCAGGGTCGGACTGAAGCTTTCTTT
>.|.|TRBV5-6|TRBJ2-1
CASSLRTGWSSYNEQFF
TGTGCCAGCAGCTTGAGAACGGGTTGGAGCTCCTACAATGAGCAGTTCTTC
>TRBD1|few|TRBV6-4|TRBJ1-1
CANLGTFGTGGMAEAFF
TGTGCCAACTTGGGGACCTTCGGGACAGGGGGCATGGCTGAAGCTTTCTTT
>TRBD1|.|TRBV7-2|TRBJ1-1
CASSYISGTGPEAFF
TGTGCCAGCAGCTACATAAGCGGGACAGGACCTGAAGCTTTCTTT
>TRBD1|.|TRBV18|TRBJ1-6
CASSSTQGAGNSPLHF
TGTGCCAGCTCATCTACCCAGGGGGCCGGTAATTCACCCCTCCACTTT
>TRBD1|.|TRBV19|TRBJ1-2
CAAGTGAHYGYTF
TGTGCCGCCGGGACAGGGGCACACTATGGCTACACCTTC
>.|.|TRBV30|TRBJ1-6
CAWSGRGSYNSPLHF
TGTGCCTGGAGTGGACGGGGCTCCTATAATTCACCCCTCCACTTT
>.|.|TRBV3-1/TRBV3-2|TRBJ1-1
CASNRHSTEAFF
TGTGCCAGCAACCGTCATAGTACTGAAGCTTTCTTT
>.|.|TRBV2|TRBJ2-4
CASSLLDLAKNIQYF
TGTGCCAGCAGTCTACTAGATTTAGCCAAAAACATTCAGTACTTC